This is a list of T cell receptor beta chains from one sample in a study of cytomegalovirus exposure and HLA in healthy donors. The data were produced by immunoSEQ multiplex PCR, yet TCRdb's version contains in-frame clones alone and is incomplete. The sample contains 150,000 or so clones, roughly 74% of which appear only once. The sample consisted of PBMCs. These receptors all come from a man aged 18 to 29 in good health and CMV-seronegative. Both conserved end residues are part of each CDR3. A clone size is listed for some rows: how often the clone was seen (once, few, many), or a class if it is expanded.

v_gene	abundance	len	j_gene	CDR3aa
TRBV19	few	15	TRBJ1-4	CASSISVGPNEKLFF
TRBV11-3	.	12	TRBJ2-2	CASSFRDGELFF
TRBV27	.	13	TRBJ1-2	CARKQGANYGYTF
TRBV6-1	.	14	TRBJ1-5	CASSWRGPNQPQHF
TRBV7-9	few	11	TRBJ1-1	CASTLNTEAFF
TRBV19	many	15	TRBJ2-6	CASSIPEGGANVLTF
TRBV11-2	few	15	TRBJ2-1	CASSLGSGGGNEQFF
TRBV6-1	.	16	TRBJ2-5	CASSQGQGARFETQYF
TRBV5-8	few	13	TRBJ1-5	CASSLYSNQPQHF
TRBV5-1	.	12	TRBJ2-4	CASSLERNSQYF
TRBV29-1	.	14	TRBJ2-5	CSVEGIDRVRTQYF
TRBV4-1	few	16	TRBJ2-1	CASSRLTDFSYNEQFF
TRBV7-2	.	14	TRBJ2-1	CASSLTSGVYEQFF
TRBV11-2	.	15	TRBJ1-6	CASSPGSSYNSPLHF
TRBV7-9	once	14	TRBJ2-2	CASSFGGNTGELFF
TRBV19	.	15	TRBJ1-2	CASSIARQGSYGYTF
TRBV4-1	.	17	TRBJ2-2	CASSQDPGGPSTGELFF
TRBV6-5	once	15	TRBJ2-1	CASGRTGQGNNEQFF
TRBV2	few	14	TRBJ2-2	CASSDGGYTGELFF
TRBV13	once	14	TRBJ2-5	CASSPQTGPETQYF
TRBV28	.	13	TRBJ1-2	CATRDMANYGYTF
TRBV4-2	few	15	TRBJ2-1	CASSPTSDSYNEQFF
TRBV19	few	13	TRBJ1-4	CASRQTTNEKLFF
TRBV15	.	18	TRBJ2-5	CATSIRKGALAGVKTQYF
TRBV27	.	12	TRBJ2-1	CASSLIGLEQFF
TRBV29-1	.	13	TRBJ1-4	CSVMDGLNEKLFF
TRBV9	.	16	TRBJ2-5	CASSVGWGLIGETQYF
TRBV10-3	once	14	TRBJ2-2	CAIRTGGDTGELFF
TRBV28	.	13	TRBJ1-5	CASMGRRHQPQHF
TRBV6-5	few	15	TRBJ2-2	CASSFREPNTGELFF
TRBV23-1	.	17	TRBJ1-5	CASTPLSSRQGSQPQHF
TRBV2	.	19	TRBJ1-3	CASSEALRNHLASGNTIYF
TRBV7-9	.	18	TRBJ1-1	CASSHITGGLGDDTEAFF
TRBV4-1	.	11	TRBJ2-1	CASSRTDEQFF
TRBV30	.	15	TRBJ1-2	CAWRGRSAPNYGYTF
TRBV29-1	.	11	TRBJ1-1	CSVEVLSVAFF
TRBV19	.	14	TRBJ2-7	CASSIGGRPYEQYF
TRBV5-1	.	18	TRBJ2-3	CASSLAGGSGGWTDTQYF
TRBV11-1	.	17	TRBJ2-1	CASSRGGGGRSYNEQFF
TRBV2	.	18	TRBJ1-1	CASSEEARGWGLDTEAFF
TRBV9	.	15	TRBJ2-2	CASSVEVGGTGELFF
TRBV5-6	.	15	TRBJ1-1	CASSPVGQGGTEAFF
TRBV6-5	.	16	TRBJ1-6	CASSYRENSYNSPLHF
TRBV6-5	.	14	TRBJ1-1	CASSYSQGAAEAFF
TRBV4-1	.	16	TRBJ1-2	CASSQDVQKTNYGYTF
TRBV5-1	.	14	.	CASSSGQGGYEQYF
TRBV10-3	.	12	TRBJ2-5	CAISREGETQYF